This T cell receptor (beta chain) originates from a study of blood T cell repertoires in COVID-19. For the study at large: COVID-19 samples, acute and convalescent, were from the United States, Italy and Spain. PBMCs, B-cell-depleted T cells, or T cells provided the cDNA or gDNA that made up the material.

Germline CDR1 is SGHNT and CDR2 is YYREEE (reference sequence). The CDR3 has 16 amino acids. The V end was cut by 5 bases, the J end by 2 bases, with 20 bases between. As originally analysed: Reference gene primer amplification in the assay estimated nucleated cell counts. Assay: immunoSEQ multiplex PCR; the TCRdb copy retains only in-frame clones and omits some. V and J calls and clone size are as listed in that table; D and trimming were resolved from the DNA. The repertoire holds a few hundred thousand clones, with about 85% as singletons. The chain carries TRBV5-4 and TRBJ2-7; TRBD1 might be the D (6 bases). This sequence was found in a woman under 30 with acute or convalescent COVID-19. The sequenced sample was peripheral blood. CDR3 in amino acids: CASRFAGRDKTYEQYF. The CDR3 coding sequence is TGTGCCAGCAGATTCGCCGGACGGGACAAGACCTACGAGCAGTACTTC.